These 19 T cell receptor beta chains originate from one sample sequenced in a study of blood T cell repertoires in COVID-19. The data were produced by immunoSEQ multiplex PCR, yet TCRdb's version contains in-frame clones alone and is incomplete. The sample comprises more than 95,000 clones, approximately 78% of which are singletons, and approximately 15% rests with the top ten. Sequenced material: peripheral blood. The receptor source for this set is a woman of 80 years or more with acute or convalescent COVID-19.

The table lists this clone with a count of one. The rearrangement links TRBV19 to TRBJ2-1; D remains ambiguous. CDR1 and CDR2 from the germline V gene are LNHDA and SQIVND (reference sequence). V lost 4 bases and J lost 0, with 13 bases in between. The CDR3 is 16 residues long. CDR3 bases: TGTGCCAGTAGTAAATGGAGCATGAGCTCCTACAATGAGCAGTTCTTC. Residues: CASSKWSMSSYNEQFF.

The gene calls are TRBV11-1 and TRBJ2-7, with TRBD2 matching 10 bases. The CDR3 spans 16 residues. The germline V gene encodes CDR1 SGHAT and CDR2 FQDESV (reference sequence). Trimming cost V 10 bases and J 0 bases; bases outside gene matches: 12. The CDR3 spells CAITPRTSGTSYEQYF. The CDR3 DNA reads TGTGCCATTACCCCCCGGACTAGCGGTACCTCCTACGAGCAGTACTTC.

The chain has TRBV5-1 and TRBJ2-5; maybe TRBD2 (5 bases). The CDR3 spans 15 residues. The germline CDR1 and CDR2 sequences are SGHRS and YFSETQ. Trimming cost V 7 bases and J 1 base, with 17 bases left between them. The CDR3 region has the DNA TGCGCCAGCCAGGTAGCTGGGGAGCCCCAAGAGACCCAGTACTTC. Translated, it gives CASQVAGEPQETQYF. Drawing the rest from reference TRBV5-1 and TRBJ2-5, the complete variable domain is KAGVTQTPRYLIKTRGQQVTLSCSPISGHRSVSWYQQTPGQGLQFLFEYFSETQRNKGNFPGRFSGRQFSNSRSEMNVSTLELGDSALYLCASQVAGEPQETQYFGPGTRLLVL.

V gene TRBV3-1 (or the pseudogene TRBV3-2) combines with J gene TRBJ2-1, with TRBD1 as a possible D gene (8 bases). The CDR3 has 16 amino acids. Germline loops: CDR1 LGHDT, CDR2 YNNKEL (reference sequence). V was trimmed by 3 bases and J by 1 base, leaving 13 bases between them. CDR3 bases: TGTGCCAGCAGCCATACAGGGGGAGGGTCCTACAATGAGCAGTTCTTC. It yields the protein CASSHTGGGSYNEQFF.

The chain combines TRBV5-1 with TRBJ2-5, with 7 nucleotides matching TRBD1. V trimming: 4 bases; J trimming: 4 bases; junction bases outside the gene matches: 13. This CDR3 has 16 residues. The germline gives CDR1 SGHRS, CDR2 YFSETQ. In nucleotides, the CDR3 is TGCGCCAGCAGCCTGGAAGGGGGCGGAGGACGAGAGACCCAGTACTTC. Amino acid sequence: CASSLEGGGGRETQYF.

V gene TRBV2 combines with J gene TRBJ2-5; D remains ambiguous. The germline V gene encodes CDR1 SNHLY and CDR2 FYNNEI. The CDR3 spans 13 residues. Trimming took 1 base from V and 9 from J, leaving 12 bases between them. CDR3: CASSEEPTGAQYF. The CDR3 DNA reads as TGTGCCAGCAGTGAAGAGCCCACTGGAGCCCAGTACTTC.

This clone has only a few counts. The genes are TRBV28 and TRBJ1-5, with 7 nucleotides matching TRBD1. The trim removed 9 bases at V and 3 bases at J, leaving 8 bases unmatched. The CDR3 runs 14 residues. Per germline, CDR1 MDHEN and CDR2 SYDVKM. The CDR3 bases are TGTGCCAGTTACTCCACAGGGGACAATCAGCCCCAGCATTTT. It codes for CASYSTGDNQPQHF.

CDR3 region: CASSSGQALATEAFF. The DNA of the CDR3 is TGCGCCAGCAGCTCGGGACAGGCTTTAGCAACTGAAGCTTTCTTT. This chain connects TRBV5-1 to TRBJ1-1; 8 positions match TRBD1. The length of the CDR3 is 15 residues. With 3 bases clipped from V and 5 bases from J, the junction kept 9 bases outside the gene matches. Germline CDR1 SGHRS, CDR2 YFSETQ.

The chain couples TRBV5-6 to TRBJ1-6; no firm D call. CDR3 length equals 17 residues. The germline V and J ends were trimmed by 2 bases and 5 bases, with 17 bases remaining between them. CDR1 is SGHDT and CDR2 is YYEEEE in the germline V gene. The CDR3 region is CASSFLGERQNNSPLHF. CDR3 DNA sequence: TGTGCCAGCAGCTTTCTAGGCGAGCGCCAGAATAATTCACCCCTCCACTTT.

The J gene is TRBJ2-3, the V gene TRBV6-5; D may be TRBD2 (6 bases). Germline-derived CDR1 and CDR2 are MNHEY and SVGAGI. Trimming took off 5 bases at V and 9 bases at J, with 18 bases between the two ends. The CDR3 runs 14 residues. CDR3 loop: CASSMHGYAGTQYF. CDR3 in DNA: TGTGCCAGCAGTATGCATGGGTACGCGGGAACGCAGTATTTT.

This chain links TRBV18 with TRBJ2-1; 8 bases are a match to TRBD2. V shed 0 bases and J 11 bases; nucleotides not matched to a gene: 3. The germline CDR1 and CDR2 sequences are KGHSH and LQKENI. This CDR3 has 13 residues. The CDR3 is CASSPPTSVKQFF. The CDR3, as DNA: TGTGCCAGCTCACCACCGACTAGCGTGAAGCAGTTCTTC. Together with reference TRBV18 and TRBJ2-1, the CDR3 gives the full variable domain: NAGVMQNPRHLVRRRGQEARLRCSPMKGHSHVYWYRQLPEEGLKFMVYLQKENIIDESGMPKERFSAEFPKEGPSILRIQQVVRGDSAAYFCASSPPTSVKQFFGPGTRLTVL.

This chain links TRBV28 with TRBJ2-1; 8 bases are a match to TRBD2. Germline V gene data show CDR1 as MDHEN and CDR2 as SYDVKM. This CDR3 is 12 amino acids long. In nucleotides, the CDR3 is TGTGCGGTCGGGGGGGTTTACAATGAGCAGTTCTTC. Translated: CAVGGVYNEQFF.

The rearrangement joins TRBV2 to TRBJ2-5; unclear D gene. The V gene's germline CDR1 is SNHLY and CDR2 FYNNEI. The CDR3 consists of 12 residues. The V and J ends lost 2 bases and 2 bases respectively, with 3 bases between them. CDR3 sequence reads: CASSESQETQYF. For the CDR3, the DNA is TGTGCCAGCAGTGAATCGCAAGAGACCCAGTACTTC.

The chain couples TRBV6-2 or TRBV6-3 to TRBJ2-2; 12 bases are shared with TRBD2. Germline CDR1 is MNHEY and CDR2 is SVGEGT. The CDR3 extends over 17 amino acids. Trimming took 2 bases from V and 1 from J; bases not matched to a gene: 2. The CDR3 protein is CASSYATSGRNTGELFF. The CDR3 nucleotides read TGTGCCAGCAGTTACGCGACTAGCGGGAGGAACACCGGGGAGCTGTTTTTT.

The chain uses TRBV7-2 and TRBJ2-1; 13 nucleotides match TRBD2. Germline V gene lookup returns CDR1 SGHTA and CDR2 FQGNSA. The V segment lost 1 base and the J segment 8 bases; nucleotides outside the gene matches: 11. CDR3 size: 18 residues. CDR3 protein: CASSLGLAGGRRGDEQFF. The CDR3 DNA sequence: TGTGCCAGCAGCTTAGGACTAGCGGGAGGTCGCCGGGGGGATGAGCAGTTCTTC. Looking up the rest from reference TRBV7-2 and TRBJ2-1 gives the full variable domain: GAGVSQSPSNKVTEKGKDVELRCDPISGHTALYWYRQSLGQGLEFLIYFQGNSAPDKSGLPSDRFSAERTGGSVSTLTIQRTQQEDSAVYLCASSLGLAGGRRGDEQFFGPGTRLTVL.

The chain recombines TRBV5-1 with TRBJ2-3, with 7 bases fitting TRBD1. CDR3 size: 14 residues. Losses at the gene ends were 4 bases for V and 2 bases for J; bases not matched to a gene: 4. Per germline, CDR1 SGHRS and CDR2 YFSETQ. CDR3 region: CASSPGQATDTQYF. CDR3 DNA sequence: TGCGCCAGCAGCCCTGGACAGGCCACAGATACGCAGTATTTT. Together with reference TRBV5-1 and TRBJ2-3, the CDR3 gives the full variable domain: KAGVTQTPRYLIKTRGQQVTLSCSPISGHRSVSWYQQTPGQGLQFLFEYFSETQRNKGNFPGRFSGRQFSNSRSEMNVSTLELGDSALYLCASSPGQATDTQYFGPGTRLTVL.

This clone has just one count. This CDR3 reads CASSLSSGRAWDNEQFF. DNA for the CDR3: TGTGCCAGCAGCTTGAGTAGCGGGAGGGCCTGGGACAATGAGCAGTTCTTC. This sequence joins TRBV5-4 and TRBJ2-1; 11 bases agree with TRBD2. The V gene's germline CDR1 is SGHNT and CDR2 YYREEE (reference sequence). The CDR3 has 17 amino acids. The V and J ends lost 1 base and 5 bases, in that order; junction bases with no gene match: 8.

The rearrangement uses TRBV5-1 and TRBJ2-1, with 9 bases fitting TRBD2. CDR1 is SGHRS and CDR2 is YFSETQ in the germline V gene. The CDR3 totals 19 residues. Trimming removed 0 bases from V and 2 bases from J; junction bases left unmatched: 12. The CDR3 region is CASSLDGTSLFPPYNEQFF. The DNA for the CDR3 is TGCGCCAGCAGCTTGGATGGGACTAGCCTTTTCCCTCCCTACAATGAGCAGTTCTTC.

This clone was counted a few times. This sequence joins TRBV24-1 and TRBJ2-1; D may be TRBD2 (5 bases). The CDR3 sequence is 14 residues long. CDR1 and CDR2 (germline): KGHDR, SFDVKD. V gave up 0 bases and J gave up 9 bases, with 11 bases separating them. The CDR3 DNA reads TGTGCCACCAGTGATTTGCGGGATGCGGCTGAGCAGTTCTTC. It is translated as CATSDLRDAAEQFF.